The present T cell receptor beta chain was sequenced within a study of cytomegalovirus exposure and HLA in healthy donors. Comment on this clone: Its antigen remains unknown.

The PCR made use of 60 Vbeta and 13 Jbeta primers. The table came from immunoSEQ multiplex PCR; TCRdb's copy has only in-frame clones and leaves some out. The sample contains more than 40,000 clones, about 85% of which appear only once. There are 16 residues in the CDR3. Germline V gives CDR1 SEHNR, CDR2 FQNEAQ (reference sequence). After removal of 4 bases from V and 0 bases from J, the junction contained 3 bases not matched to a gene. Notes on the study in general: A later analysis reported that several of the most significant clusters appeared to be linked to common viral pathogens, among them Epstein-Barr virus. The authors enumerated 150 to 200 TCR beta chains as linked to cytomegalovirus. Immune exposure was documented only through CMV serostatus.

Material: PBMCs. The receptor's source is a middle-aged man in good health and CMV-seronegative. The gene calls are TRBV7-9 and TRBJ2-1; 10 nucleotides align to TRBD2. The DNA of the CDR3 is TGTGCCAGCAGCTCGGGACTAGCGAGCTCCTACAATGAGCAGTTCTTC. Protein: CASSSGLASSYNEQFF.